There are many counts of the clone carrying this TCR beta chain. Its target is not known. The data were taken from a study of early T cells in non-severe SARS-CoV-2 infection. Background on the study: Sequencing was performed on bulk RNA from unsorted whole blood, leaving chains unpaired. Study-level points and caveats: The study's VDJdb matching favored anti-spike CD8 responses and missed private and CD4 specificities.

Unique molecular identifiers tagged individual cDNA molecules. In TCRdb, the 5' RACE reads were re-called with MiXCR into one record per CDR3 protein. The data contain some 66,000 distinct CDR3 sequences, about 12% of them seen just once; the ten biggest clones take up approximately 5.2%. The clonotype originates from an adult who was a healthcare worker with PCR-confirmed SARS-CoV-2 infection or an uninfected control (not recorded which). Input material: whole blood.

CDR3 sequence reads: CSATGIYSYEQYF. CDR3 sequence (DNA): TGCAGCGCTACAGGGATATACTCCTACGAGCAGTACTTC. This rearrangement joins TRBV29-1 to TRBJ2-7; maybe TRBD1 (6 bases). Germline CDR1 SQVTM, CDR2 ANQGSEA. The CDR3 loop spans 13 amino acids. V was clipped by 7 bases and J by 0 bases, with 13 bases between them.